This record concerns one T cell receptor (beta chain) sequence. Trimming shortened V by 0 bases and J by 3 bases, and 3 bases separated the two germline ends. Germline loops: CDR1 WNHNN, CDR2 SYGVQD (reference sequence). The CDR3 extends over 12 amino acids. Measured with immunoSEQ multiplex PCR; TCRdb has only the in-frame clones, and not every one. This sample carries 200,000 to 250,000 clones, roughly 80% of them seen once, and the ten largest clones take 7.5%. The data originate from a study of blood T cell repertoires in COVID-19. Looking at the study overall: Both acute and convalescent COVID-19 samples were obtained from the United States, Italy and Spain. The analysed material was cDNA or gDNA that came from T cells, B-cell-depleted T cells, or PBMCs.

The clonotype originates from a woman of 80 years or more with COVID-19, enrolled during active disease. This chain connects TRBV10-1 to TRBJ2-7; D uncertain. The sequencing sample was made of peripheral blood. The DNA of the CDR3 is TGCGCCAGCAGTGAGTCCCTCTACGAGCAGTACTTC. The encoded protein is CASSESLYEQYF.